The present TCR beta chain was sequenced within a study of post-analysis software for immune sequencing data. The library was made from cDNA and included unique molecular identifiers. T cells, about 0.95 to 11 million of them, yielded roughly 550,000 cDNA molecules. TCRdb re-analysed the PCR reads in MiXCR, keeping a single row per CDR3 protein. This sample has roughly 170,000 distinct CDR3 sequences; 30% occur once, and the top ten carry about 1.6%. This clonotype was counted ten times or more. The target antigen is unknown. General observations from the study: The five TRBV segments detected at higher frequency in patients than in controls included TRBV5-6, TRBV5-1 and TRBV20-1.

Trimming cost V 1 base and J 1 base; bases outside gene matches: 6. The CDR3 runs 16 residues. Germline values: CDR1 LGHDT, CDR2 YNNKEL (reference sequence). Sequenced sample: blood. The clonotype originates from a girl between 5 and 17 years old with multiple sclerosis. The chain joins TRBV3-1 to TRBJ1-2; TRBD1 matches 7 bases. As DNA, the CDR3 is TGTGCCAGCAGCCAAGTGGGGACAGATCATAACTATGGCTACACCTTC. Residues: CASSQVGTDHNYGYTF.